A single sample gave rise to the 25 T cell receptor beta chains below, sequenced in a study of blood T cell repertoires in COVID-19. Some clones are missing from TCRdb's copy, which holds only in-frame ones; the method was immunoSEQ multiplex PCR. The data hold approximately 260,000 clones, with around 91% observed a single time. The sequenced sample was peripheral blood. These receptors came from a woman aged 55 to 70 with COVID-19, enrolled during active disease.

Only one count was recorded for this clone. The chain carries TRBV19 and TRBJ1-4; D is possibly TRBD1 (5 bases). The CDR3 is 16 residues long. The V gene's germline CDR1 is LNHDA and CDR2 SQIVND (reference sequence). Trimming cost V 3 bases and J 3 bases, with 14 bases left between them. CDR3 loop: CASSIEVGTPNEKLFF. The CDR3 DNA reads TGTGCCAGTAGTATCGAAGTAGGGACTCCTAATGAAAAACTGTTTTTT.

The rearrangement joins TRBV4-2 to TRBJ2-5; 12 positions match TRBD2. This CDR3 spans 18 amino acids. Germline lookup yields CDR1 LGHNA and CDR2 YNFKEQ. Trimming took 0 bases from V and 5 from J; bases not matched to a gene: 10. The CDR3 loop reads CASSQDLASGGAWETQYF. The CDR3, as DNA: TGTGCCAGCAGCCAAGATCTGGCTAGCGGGGGGGCGTGGGAGACCCAGTACTTC.

For the CDR3, the DNA is TGTGCCAGCAGCGTAGGGCAGGGGGGCCTGGGAGAGCAGTACTTC. Its translation: CASSVGQGGLGEQYF. V gene TRBV9 combines with J gene TRBJ2-7; tentative D call: TRBD1 (7 bases). Between the trimmed V and J ends, which lost 0 bases and 7 bases, there was a span of 17 bases. The CDR3 loop spans 15 amino acids. The V gene's germline CDR1 is SGDLS and CDR2 YYNGEE.

The chain joins TRBV2 to TRBJ1-5; TRBD1 matches 8 bases. Trimming cost V 5 bases and J 6 bases; bases outside gene matches: 12. CDR3 size: 16 residues. The germline CDR1 and CDR2 sequences are SNHLY and FYNNEI. CDR3 DNA sequence: TGTGCCAGCAGTCCTACCAAGACAGGGGCCGCTCAGCCCCAGCATTTT. It codes for CASSPTKTGAAQPQHF.

This clone has only one observation. V is TRBV18 and J is TRBJ1-1; D ambiguous. The germline V gene has CDR1 KGHSH and CDR2 LQKENI. The CDR3 length is 15 residues. Trimming took 1 base from V and 5 from J, leaving 14 bases between them. The CDR3 DNA sequence: TGTGCCAGCTCACCACTTATTGAGGAGTTTACTGAAGCTTTCTTT. It specifies CASSPLIEEFTEAFF.

This clone was seen a single time. The V and J genes are TRBV11-2 and TRBJ1-6; maybe TRBD1 (6 bases). Looked up from germline, CDR1 is SGHAT and CDR2 is FQNNGV. The CDR3 has 17 residues. Deletions cut 5 bases from V and 10 bases from J, with 24 bases between. This CDR3 reads CASSHGGRSSLRSPLHF. Here the CDR3 DNA reads TGTGCCAGCAGCCACGGGGGGCGATCTTCCCTGAGGTCACCCCTCCACTTT.

The rearrangement uses TRBV3-1 (or the pseudogene TRBV3-2) and TRBJ2-1, with 7 positions matching TRBD2. CDR1 is LGHDT, CDR2 YNNKEL, per germline (reference sequence). CDR3 size: 16 residues. V trimming: 4 bases; J trimming: 2 bases; junction bases outside the gene matches: 8. Here the CDR3 reads CASSLPPGGPYNEQFF. For the CDR3, the DNA is TGTGCCAGCAGCCTCCCACCGGGGGGTCCCTACAATGAGCAGTTCTTC.

The chain joins TRBV6-4 to TRBJ2-2; perhaps TRBD2 as D (5 bases). The CDR3 totals 14 residues. V shed 5 bases and J shed 0 bases, with 7 bases lying between them. The germline V gene encodes CDR1 MRHNA and CDR2 SNTAGT. CDR3 sequence (DNA): TGTGCCAGCAGTATCGGGGCGAACACCGGGGAGCTGTTTTTT. Amino acid sequence: CASSIGANTGELFF.

The genes are TRBV19 and TRBJ2-3, with D possibly matching TRBD2 (6 bases). CDR1 is LNHDA, CDR2 SQIVND, per germline (reference sequence). CDR3 length: 16 residues. V was shortened by 7 bases and J by 4 bases, with 21 bases between the two germline ends. CDR3 sequence: CASMLYGTPGADTQYF. In nucleotides, the CDR3 is TGTGCCAGTATGCTCTACGGGACTCCGGGGGCAGATACGCAGTATTTT.

The chain has TRBV5-4 and TRBJ1-4; a possible D gene is TRBD1 (6 bases). Germline CDR1 reads SGHNT; CDR2 reads YYREEE (reference sequence). Between the trimmed V and J ends, which lost 3 bases and 1 base, there was a span of 7 bases. CDR3 length: 14 amino acids. The CDR3 nucleotides are TGTGCCAGCAGCTCGGACAGAACTAATGAAAAACTGTTTTTT. It yields the protein CASSSDRTNEKLFF.

The V and J genes are TRBV15 and TRBJ1-4; unclear D gene. V shed 0 bases and J shed 0 bases, with 20 bases lying between them. CDR3 size: 20 residues. Germline CDR1 and CDR2: LNHNV and YYDKDF (reference sequence). CDR3 DNA: TGTGCCACCAGCAGAGATCTTTTTCCGGCGGCGGGAGCAACTAATGAAAAACTGTTTTTT. The encoded protein is CATSRDLFPAAGATNEKLFF.

This clone was seen a handful of times. The gene calls are TRBV18 and TRBJ1-6; D remains unclear. CDR1 and CDR2 (germline): KGHSH, LQKENI. There are 15 residues in the CDR3. The germline V and J ends were trimmed by 2 bases and 8 bases, with 13 bases remaining between them. As DNA, the CDR3 is TGTGCCAGCTCACCATCCAGTCAATCCCATTCACCCCTCCACTTT. Amino acid sequence: CASSPSSQSHSPLHF.

This clone came up a few times. This chain connects TRBV5-1 to TRBJ2-7; 7 bases fit TRBD1. Trimming took 5 bases from V and 4 from J; bases not matched to a gene: 12. This CDR3 region has 15 residues. CDR1 SGHRS and CDR2 YFSETQ come from the germline V gene. The CDR3 is CASSDAGTVGYEQYF. The DNA of the CDR3 is TGCGCCAGCAGTGACGCCGGGACAGTAGGGTACGAGCAGTACTTC. The full variable domain, its missing parts supplied by reference TRBV5-1 and TRBJ2-7, is KAGVTQTPRYLIKTRGQQVTLSCSPISGHRSVSWYQQTPGQGLQFLFEYFSETQRNKGNFPGRFSGRQFSNSRSEMNVSTLELGDSALYLCASSDAGTVGYEQYFGPGTRLTVT.

The chain carries TRBV19 and TRBJ2-6, with 9 bases identical to TRBD1. Germline lookup yields CDR1 LNHDA and CDR2 SQIVND (reference sequence). Unmatched junction bases numbered 3, after V lost 5 bases and J lost 1 base. CDR3 length: 16 amino acids. CDR3 DNA sequence: TGTGCCAGTAGTGGGACAGGGCTATCTGGGGCCAACGTCCTGACTTTC. Encoded protein: CASSGTGLSGANVLTF.

This clone is a singleton in its sample. V gene TRBV11-2 combines with J gene TRBJ2-6, with D uncertain. CDR3 length equals 15 residues. CDR1 is SGHAT, CDR2 FQNNGV, per germline. The ends were cut back, 6 bases at V and 4 bases at J, with 13 bases in the middle. The CDR3 bases are TGTGCCAGCAGGTCGCTATCGACAGGGGCCAACGTCCTGACTTTC. Translated, it gives CASRSLSTGANVLTF.

The chain employs TRBV6-2 or TRBV6-3 and TRBJ2-7; 8 bases fit TRBD1. Germline values: CDR1 MNHEY, CDR2 SVGEGT. The J segment lost 9 bases and the V segment lost 6 bases, leaving 16 bases of the junction unmatched. The CDR3 consists of 15 residues. CDR3: CASSTIRDRLGWQYF. CDR3 bases: TGTGCCAGCAGCACGATCCGGGACAGGCTCGGATGGCAGTACTTC.

The sample holds one count of this clone. This rearrangement joins TRBV7-6 to TRBJ1-2; D gene unclear. Germline V CDR1 and CDR2: SGHVS, FNYEAQ. The V and J ends lost 3 bases and 8 bases respectively, with 7 bases between them. The CDR3 runs 11 residues. CDR3 sequence: CASSLVTGYTF. The CDR3 DNA sequence: TGTGCCAGCAGCTTGGTGACAGGCTACACCTTC.

The rearrangement uses TRBV5-1 and TRBJ1-6; the D gene is possibly TRBD1 (6 bases). Trimming stripped 2 bases from V and 8 bases from J, with 11 bases between. The CDR3 extends over 14 amino acids. The germline V gene has CDR1 SGHRS and CDR2 YFSETQ. The CDR3 loop reads CASSFSGVDSPLHF. CDR3 DNA: TGCGCCAGCAGCTTCTCAGGGGTGGATTCACCCCTCCACTTT.

The rearrangement uses TRBV5-4 and TRBJ1-1; no definite D call. CDR3 length: 15 residues. Per the germline V gene, CDR1 is SGHNT and CDR2 is YYREEE (reference sequence). V was shortened by 2 bases and J by 4 bases, with 15 bases between the two germline ends. The CDR3 is CASSLAAGSITEAFF. As DNA, the CDR3 is TGTGCCAGCAGCTTAGCGGCAGGCTCGATCACTGAAGCTTTCTTT. Variable domain in full (rest from reference TRBV5-4 and TRBJ1-1): ETGVTQSPTHLIKTRGQQVTLRCSSQSGHNTVSWYQQALGQGPQFIFQYYREEENGRGNFPPRFSGLQFPNYSSELNVNALELDDSALYLCASSLAAGSITEAFFGQGTRLTVV.

V is TRBV9 and J is TRBJ1-1; 9 nucleotides line up with TRBD1. This CDR3 contains 15 residues. Germline loops: CDR1 SGDLS, CDR2 YYNGEE. The V and J ends lost 5 bases and 3 bases, in that order; junction bases with no gene match: 8. This chain's CDR3 is CASSPHRDRDTEAFF. Here the CDR3 DNA reads TGTGCCAGCAGTCCCCACCGGGACAGGGACACTGAAGCTTTCTTT.

J is TRBJ1-2 and V is TRBV24-1; TRBD1 is a possible D gene (5 bases). The V gene lost 5 bases and the J gene lost 2 bases, with 8 bases spanning the gap. Germline CDR1 and CDR2: KGHDR and SFDVKD. The CDR3 runs to 13 residues. The DNA of the CDR3 is TGTGCCACCAGTGCGGCAGGGAACTATGGCTACACCTTC. This sequence encodes CATSAAGNYGYTF.

This chain joins TRBV15 and TRBJ1-1; D is unclear. The germline V and J ends were trimmed by 5 bases and 1 base, with 11 bases remaining between them. The CDR3 contains 14 residues. CDR1 is LNHNV and CDR2 is YYDKDF in the germline V gene (reference sequence). CDR3 loop: CATSRTGKNTEAFF. The CDR3 DNA is TGTGCCACCAGCCGGACGGGAAAGAACACTGAAGCTTTCTTT.

The V and J genes are TRBV24-1 and TRBJ2-3, with 8 bases fitting TRBD2. The V gene end was trimmed by 2 bases and the J gene end by 2 bases; junction bases not matched to a gene: 8. The germline V gene has CDR1 KGHDR and CDR2 SFDVKD. The CDR3 is made up of 17 amino acids. Here the CDR3 reads CATSDSTGGPATDTQYF. The CDR3 coding sequence is TGTGCCACCAGTGATTCAACGGGGGGGCCAGCCACAGATACGCAGTATTTT.

The V and J genes are TRBV19 and TRBJ1-1; 7 bases are shared with TRBD1. V lost 5 bases to trimming and J lost 3 bases; unmatched junction nucleotides: 9. The CDR3 extends over 15 amino acids. In germline, CDR1 is LNHDA, CDR2 SQIVND (reference sequence). CDR3 sequence (DNA): TGTGCCAGTAGTGCCCACAGGGGTACGGACACTGAAGCTTTCTTT. This gives the protein CASSAHRGTDTEAFF.

V is TRBV6-2 or TRBV6-3 and J is TRBJ2-1; D not certain. The CDR3 extends over 13 amino acids. Germline-derived CDR1 and CDR2 are MNHEY and SVGEGT. The V gene lost 4 bases and the J gene lost 8 bases, with 12 bases spanning the gap. CDR3 sequence (DNA): TGTGCCAGCAGTTCAACTCCTACCTATGAGCAGTTCTTC. This translates into CASSSTPTYEQFF.